The rows below give T cell receptor beta chains drawn from one sample of a study of blood T cell repertoires in COVID-19. Produced via immunoSEQ multiplex PCR; TCRdb's table is partial and in-frame only. The sample has about 160,000 clones; about nine tenths are singletons. Sequencing used peripheral blood. Receptor source: a man aged 60 to 75 with active or convalescent COVID-19. Both conserved end residues are part of each CDR3. D genes are given only for firm matches. Some rows mark clone size as missing; the rest say once, few, many or name a class of expanded clone.

. . TRBJ2-3 TRBV18 CASSPRVGLTHTQYF TGTGCCAGCTCACCCAGGGTTGGTCTGACCCATACGCAGTATTTT
TRBD2 . TRBJ2-1 TRBV5-4 CASSLVLAGGSNNEQFF TGTGCCAGCAGCTTGGTTCTAGCGGGAGGTTCCAACAATGAGCAGTTCTTC
. . TRBJ2-1 TRBV5-1 CASSLKGGTDSYNEQFF TGCGCCAGCAGCTTGAAGGGCGGGACGGACTCCTACAATGAGCAGTTCTTC
TRBD2 . TRBJ2-5 TRBV19 CASKGTSGLGKETQYF TGTGCCAGTAAAGGGACTAGCGGGCTTGGAAAAGAGACCCAGTACTTC
. . TRBJ1-4 TRBV5-6 CASSRLDSSNEKLFF TGTGCCAGCAGCCGCTTGGACAGCTCAAATGAAAAACTGTTTTTT
. . TRBJ1-1 TRBV7-6 CASSLDRNTEAFF TGTGCCAGCAGCTTAGATAGGAACACTGAAGCTTTCTTT
TRBD2 . TRBJ2-1 TRBV3-1/TRBV3-2 CASSQDTSGRFYNEQFF TGTGCCAGCAGCCAAGATACTAGCGGGAGATTTTACAATGAGCAGTTCTTC
. . TRBJ1-2 TRBV28 CASSPRGGYTF TGTGCCAGCAGTCCCAGGGGTGGCTACACCTTC
. . TRBJ1-4 TRBV19 CASSGAGQGAEKLFF TGTGCCAGTAGTGGCGCGGGGCAGGGAGCTGAAAAACTGTTTTTT
TRBD1 . TRBJ2-5 TRBV18 CASSLNRPGQGWETQYF TGTGCCAGCTCACTGAACAGACCGGGACAGGGATGGGAGACCCAGTACTTC
. . TRBJ2-7 TRBV10-3 CAISAYTGNEQYF TGTGCCATCAGTGCTTATACAGGGAACGAGCAGTACTTC
TRBD2 . TRBJ2-7 TRBV5-5 CASIKPLGRGISYEQYF TGTGCCAGCATCAAACCATTGGGGCGGGGGATCTCCTACGAGCAGTACTTC
. . TRBJ2-7 TRBV5-1 CASSPLPLRGEQYF TGCGCCAGCAGCCCTCTTCCTTTAAGGGGCGAGCAGTACTTC
. . TRBJ1-2 TRBV5-1 CASSLDGTNYGYTF TGCGCCAGCAGCTTGGACGGGACTAACTATGGCTACACCTTC
. . TRBJ2-5 TRBV5-6 CASSLVAVVETQYF TGTGCCAGCAGCTTGGTGGCAGTCGTGGAGACCCAGTACTTC
TRBD1 . TRBJ1-6 TRBV11-2 CASSPGDRENSPLHF TGTGCCAGCAGCCCCGGGGACAGGGAGAATTCACCCCTCCACTTT
. . TRBJ2-5 TRBV27 CASTPLGETQYF TGTGCCAGCACACCTCTCGGGGAGACCCAGTACTTC
TRBD2 . TRBJ2-3 TRBV12-5 CASGPPAGGGTDTQYF TGTGCTAGTGGTCCCCCGGCGGGGGGAGGAACAGATACGCAGTATTTT
TRBD1 . TRBJ2-7 TRBV12-3/TRBV12-4 CASSPQGPYEQYF TGTGCCAGCAGCCCACAGGGGCCCTACGAGCAGTACTTC
TRBD1 . TRBJ1-4 TRBV7-2 CASSPFTGDNRAKKLFF TGTGCCAGCAGCCCTTTCACAGGGGATAATAGAGCCAAAAAACTGTTTTTT
TRBD2 . TRBJ2-3 TRBV2 CASSEGASGGLNLWADTQYF TGTGCCAGCAGTGAAGGGGCTAGCGGGGGACTAAACCTCTGGGCAGATACGCAGTATTTT
. . TRBJ2-7 TRBV5-1 CASRISGVISYEQYF TGCGCCAGCAGGATTTCAGGGGTCATCTCCTACGAGCAGTACTTC
TRBD1 once TRBJ2-7 TRBV5-1 CASSPAKGQIYEQYF TGCGCCAGCAGCCCGGCGAAGGGACAGATCTACGAGCAGTACTTC
TRBD1 . TRBJ2-5 TRBV7-9 CASSLGSRGQGAETQYF TGTGCCAGCAGCTTAGGATCTAGGGGACAGGGGGCAGAGACCCAGTACTTC
. . TRBJ1-3 TRBV10-2 CASSADRNTIYF TGCGCCAGCAGTGCCGATCGGAACACCATATATTTT
. . TRBJ1-1 TRBV6-5 CASSYGGNWNTEAFF TGTGCCAGCAGTTACGGCGGCAATTGGAACACTGAAGCTTTCTTT
. . TRBJ1-2 TRBV19 CASSRRQPNYGYTF TGTGCCAGTAGTAGGAGACAGCCTAACTATGGCTACACCTTC
. once TRBJ2-1 TRBV24-1 CATSISYNEQFF TGTGCCACCAGTATTAGCTACAATGAGCAGTTCTTC
TRBD1 . TRBJ1-1 TRBV9 CASSQGGMNTEAFF TGTGCCAGCAGTCAGGGGGGCATGAACACTGAAGCTTTCTTT
. . TRBJ1-2 TRBV2 CASSENLVGLNRRGYTF TGTGCCAGCAGTGAAAATTTGGTAGGACTCAACCGTCGTGGCTACACCTTC
. few TRBJ1-2 TRBV5-1 CASSLFGQDYGYTF TGCGCCAGCAGCTTGTTCGGACAAGACTATGGCTACACCTTC
. . TRBJ2-1 TRBV25-1 CASSDGQKLYNEQFF TGTGCCAGCAGTGATGGGCAGAAGCTATACAATGAGCAGTTCTTC
. . TRBJ2-2 TRBV6-4 CASRGQPDTGELFF TGTGCCAGCAGAGGACAGCCAGACACCGGGGAGCTGTTTTTT
. . TRBJ1-2 TRBV19 CASRTEINYGYTF TGTGCCAGTCGGACAGAGATTAACTATGGCTACACCTTC
TRBD2 . TRBJ2-1 TRBV10-2 CASSGGLDAYNEQFF TGCGCCAGCAGTGGGGGACTAGACGCTTACAATGAGCAGTTCTTC
. . TRBJ2-2 TRBV6-1 CASSEAGHILGELFF TGTGCCAGCAGTGAAGCGGGACATATTCTAGGGGAGCTGTTTTTT
. once TRBJ2-2 TRBV11-2 CASSLEIRGTNTGELFF TGTGCCAGCAGCTTGGAGATTAGAGGAACGAACACCGGGGAGCTGTTTTTT
TRBD1 . TRBJ2-1 TRBV5-5 CASSLARDRGYEQFF TGTGCCAGCAGCTTGGCCAGGGACAGGGGATATGAGCAGTTCTTC
. . TRBJ1-5 TRBV5-1 CASSLGVTGGNQPQHF TGCGCCAGCAGCTTGGGCGTGACGGGGGGCAATCAGCCCCAGCATTTT
. . TRBJ1-2 TRBV20-1 CSASLINGYTF TGCAGTGCTAGCCTAATAAATGGCTACACCTTC
. . TRBJ1-2 TRBV2 CASNTGWYYGYTF TGTGCCAGCAACACAGGGTGGTACTATGGCTACACCTTC
TRBD1 . TRBJ2-2 TRBV18 CASSPTGQGFTGELFF TGTGCCAGCTCACCGACGGGACAGGGTTTTACCGGGGAGCTGTTTTTT
TRBD2 . TRBJ2-1 TRBV18 CASSRGGYNEQFF TGTGCCAGCTCACGCGGGGGATACAATGAGCAGTTCTTC
TRBD2 . TRBJ2-5 TRBV5-6 CASSSSSGGAGTQYF TGTGCCAGCAGCTCATCATCCGGGGGGGCCGGGACCCAGTACTTC
. . TRBJ2-7 TRBV5-4 CASSLPNRDSLYF TGTGCCAGCAGCCTTCCAAACCGGGACTCTCTCTACTTC
. . TRBJ2-1 TRBV19 CASSIRQSATYNEQFF TGTGCCAGTAGTATCCGACAGTCGGCCACCTACAATGAGCAGTTCTTC
. . TRBJ1-6 TRBV27 CASSLEGFNSPLHF TGTGCCAGCAGTTTAGAGGGTTTTAATTCACCCCTCCACTTT
. . TRBJ1-1 TRBV18 CASSPPRGGDTEAFF TGTGCCAGCTCACCACCCAGGGGCGGAGACACTGAAGCTTTCTTT
. . TRBJ2-1 TRBV19 CASSISAGVGYNEQFF TGTGCCAGTAGTATAAGTGCCGGAGTCGGCTACAATGAGCAGTTCTTC
. once TRBJ1-1 TRBV5-1 CASSLEGAPNTEAFF TGCGCCAGCAGCTTGGAAGGGGCCCCGAACACTGAAGCTTTCTTT
TRBD1 . TRBJ2-3 TRBV28 CASSFGTVRADTQYF TGTGCCAGCAGTTTCGGGACAGTAAGGGCAGATACGCAGTATTTT
TRBD1 . TRBJ1-1 TRBV6-5 CASSKGTVTEAFF TGTGCCAGCAGCAAAGGGACAGTCACTGAAGCTTTCTTT
. . TRBJ2-3 TRBV27 CASSSSYGVLKAGTQYF TGTGCCAGCAGCTCAAGCTACGGAGTCTTGAAGGCGGGTACGCAGTATTTT
. . TRBJ1-4 TRBV19 CASSIDSVEKLFF TGTGCCAGTAGTATAGACTCTGTCGAAAAACTGTTTTTT